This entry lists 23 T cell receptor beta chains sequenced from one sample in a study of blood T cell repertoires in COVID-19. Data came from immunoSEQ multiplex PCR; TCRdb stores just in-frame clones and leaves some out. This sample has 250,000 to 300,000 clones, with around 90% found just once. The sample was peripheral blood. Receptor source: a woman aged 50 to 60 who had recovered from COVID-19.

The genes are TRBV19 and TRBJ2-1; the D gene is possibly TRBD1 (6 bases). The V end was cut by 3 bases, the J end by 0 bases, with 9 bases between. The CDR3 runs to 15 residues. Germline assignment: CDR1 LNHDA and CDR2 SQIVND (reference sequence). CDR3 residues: CASSILDSSYNEQFF. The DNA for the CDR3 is TGTGCCAGTAGTATTTTGGACAGCTCCTACAATGAGCAGTTCTTC.

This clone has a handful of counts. The chain's CDR3 is CASSYSTSGITDTQYF. The CDR3 coding sequence is TGTGCCAGCAGTTACTCGACTAGCGGGATCACAGATACGCAGTATTTT. This rearrangement joins TRBV6-2 or TRBV6-3 to TRBJ2-3, with 11 bases identical to TRBD2. Germline loops: CDR1 MNHEY, CDR2 SVGEGT. The J segment lost 2 bases and the V segment lost 0 bases, leaving 1 base of the junction unmatched. The CDR3 runs 16 residues.

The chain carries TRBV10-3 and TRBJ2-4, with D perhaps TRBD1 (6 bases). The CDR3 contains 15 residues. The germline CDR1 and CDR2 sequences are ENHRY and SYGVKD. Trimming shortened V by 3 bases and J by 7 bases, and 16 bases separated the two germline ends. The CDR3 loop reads CAISDTQGGGNIQYF. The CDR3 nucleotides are TGTGCCATCAGTGATACACAGGGTGGGGGTAACATTCAGTACTTC.

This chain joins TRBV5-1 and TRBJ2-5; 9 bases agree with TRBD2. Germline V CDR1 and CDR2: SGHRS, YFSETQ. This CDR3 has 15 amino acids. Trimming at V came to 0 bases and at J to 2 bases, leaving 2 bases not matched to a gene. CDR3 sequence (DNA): TGCGCCAGCAGCTTGGGACTAGCGGCTCAAGAGACCCAGTACTTC. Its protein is CASSLGLAAQETQYF.

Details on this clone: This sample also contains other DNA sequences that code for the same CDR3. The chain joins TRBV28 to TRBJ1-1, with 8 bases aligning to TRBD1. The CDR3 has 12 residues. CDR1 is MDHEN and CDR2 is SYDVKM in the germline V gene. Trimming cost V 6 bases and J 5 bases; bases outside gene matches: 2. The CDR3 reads CASRTGGTEAFF. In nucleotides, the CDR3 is TGTGCCAGCAGAACAGGGGGTACTGAAGCTTTCTTT.

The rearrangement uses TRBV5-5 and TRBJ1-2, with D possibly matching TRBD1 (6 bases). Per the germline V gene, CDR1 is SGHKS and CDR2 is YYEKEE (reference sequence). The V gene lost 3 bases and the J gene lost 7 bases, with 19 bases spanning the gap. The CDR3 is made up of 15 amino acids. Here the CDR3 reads CASSSPGRGRVGYTF. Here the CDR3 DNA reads TGTGCCAGCAGCTCCCCTGGCAGGGGAAGGGTTGGCTACACCTTC.

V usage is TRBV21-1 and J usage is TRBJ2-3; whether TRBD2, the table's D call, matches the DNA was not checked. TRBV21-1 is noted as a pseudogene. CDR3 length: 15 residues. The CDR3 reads CASSNERRGSDTQYF. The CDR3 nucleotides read TGTGCCAGCAGCAATGAAAGGCGAGGGTCAGATACGCAGTATTTT.

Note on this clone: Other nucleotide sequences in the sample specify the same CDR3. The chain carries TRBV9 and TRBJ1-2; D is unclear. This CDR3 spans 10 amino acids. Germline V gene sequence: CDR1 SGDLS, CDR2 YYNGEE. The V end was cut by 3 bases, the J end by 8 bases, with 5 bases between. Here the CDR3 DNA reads TGTGCCAGCAGCGGCAGGGGCTACACCTTC. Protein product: CASSGRGYTF.

CDR3 region: CACPGGGVYGYTF. As DNA, the CDR3 is TGTGCCTGTCCAGGTGGGGGGGTCTATGGCTACACCTTC. The gene calls are TRBV30 and TRBJ1-2; D is possibly TRBD1 (5 bases). The germline CDR1 and CDR2 sequences are GTSNPN and SVGIG (reference sequence). V was clipped by 6 bases and J by 4 bases, with 15 bases between them. The CDR3 is made up of 13 amino acids.

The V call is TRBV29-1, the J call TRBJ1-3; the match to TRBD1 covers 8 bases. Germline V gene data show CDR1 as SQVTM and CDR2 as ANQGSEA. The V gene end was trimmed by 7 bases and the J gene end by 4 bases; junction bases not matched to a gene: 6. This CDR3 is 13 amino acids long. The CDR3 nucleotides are TGCAGCGCAAGGACAGGGCTGGGAAACACCATATATTTT. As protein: CSARTGLGNTIYF.

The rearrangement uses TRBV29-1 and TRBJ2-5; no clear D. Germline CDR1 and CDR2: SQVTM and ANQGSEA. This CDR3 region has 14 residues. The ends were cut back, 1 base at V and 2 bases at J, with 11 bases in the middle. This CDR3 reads CSVEGASNQETQYF. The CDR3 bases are TGCAGCGTTGAAGGGGCCTCCAATCAAGAGACCCAGTACTTC.

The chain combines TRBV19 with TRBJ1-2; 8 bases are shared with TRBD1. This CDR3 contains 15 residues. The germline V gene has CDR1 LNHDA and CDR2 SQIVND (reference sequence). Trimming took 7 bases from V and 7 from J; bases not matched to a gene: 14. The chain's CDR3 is CASTSTPGGAGGYTF. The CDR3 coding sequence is TGTGCCAGTACCTCCACCCCAGGGGGCGCGGGTGGCTACACCTTC.

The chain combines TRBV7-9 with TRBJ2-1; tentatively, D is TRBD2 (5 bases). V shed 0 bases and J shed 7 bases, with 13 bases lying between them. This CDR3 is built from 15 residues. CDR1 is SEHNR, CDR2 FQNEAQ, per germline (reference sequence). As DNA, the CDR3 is TGTGCCAGCAGCTTAGCGGGAGTAAGGGTGAATGAGCAGTTCTTC. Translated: CASSLAGVRVNEQFF.

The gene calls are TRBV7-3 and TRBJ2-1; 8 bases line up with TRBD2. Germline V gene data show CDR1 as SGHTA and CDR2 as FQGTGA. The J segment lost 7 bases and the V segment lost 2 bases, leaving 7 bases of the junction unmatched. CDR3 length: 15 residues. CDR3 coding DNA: TGTGCCAGCAGCTTAGCGGGGGGCGGTAGTAATGAGCAGTTCTTC. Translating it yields CASSLAGGGSNEQFF.

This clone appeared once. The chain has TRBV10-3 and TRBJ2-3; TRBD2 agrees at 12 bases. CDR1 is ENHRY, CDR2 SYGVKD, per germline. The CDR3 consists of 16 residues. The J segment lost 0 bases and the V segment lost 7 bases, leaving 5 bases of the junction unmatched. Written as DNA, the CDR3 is TGTGCCATCACAGCGACTAGCGGGAGAAGCACAGATACGCAGTATTTT. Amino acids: CAITATSGRSTDTQYF.

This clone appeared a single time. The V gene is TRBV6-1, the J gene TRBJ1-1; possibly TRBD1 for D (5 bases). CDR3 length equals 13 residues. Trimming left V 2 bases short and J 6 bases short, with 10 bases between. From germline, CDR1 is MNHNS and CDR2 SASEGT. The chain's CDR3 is CASSEMWGAEAFF. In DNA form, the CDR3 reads TGTGCCAGCAGTGAAATGTGGGGGGCTGAAGCTTTCTTT.

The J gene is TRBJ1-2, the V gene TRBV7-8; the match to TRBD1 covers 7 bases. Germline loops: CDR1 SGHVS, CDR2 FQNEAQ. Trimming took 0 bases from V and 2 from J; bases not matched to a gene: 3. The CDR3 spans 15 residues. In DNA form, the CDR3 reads TGTGCCAGCAGCTTAGCCGGACAGGCCAACTATGGCTACACCTTC. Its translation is CASSLAGQANYGYTF. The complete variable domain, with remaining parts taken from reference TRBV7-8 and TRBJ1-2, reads GAGVSQSPRYKVAKRGQDVALRCDPISGHVSLFWYQQALGQGPEFLTYFQNEAQLDKSGLPSDRFFAERPEGSVSTLKIQRTQQEDSAVYLCASSLAGQANYGYTFGSGTRLTVV.

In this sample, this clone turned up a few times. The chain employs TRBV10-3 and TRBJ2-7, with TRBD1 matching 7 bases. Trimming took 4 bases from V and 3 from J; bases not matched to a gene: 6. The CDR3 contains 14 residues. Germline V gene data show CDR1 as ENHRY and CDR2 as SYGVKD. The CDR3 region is CAISATGRSYEQYF. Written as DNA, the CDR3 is TGTGCCATCAGTGCGACAGGGAGAAGCTACGAGCAGTACTTC.

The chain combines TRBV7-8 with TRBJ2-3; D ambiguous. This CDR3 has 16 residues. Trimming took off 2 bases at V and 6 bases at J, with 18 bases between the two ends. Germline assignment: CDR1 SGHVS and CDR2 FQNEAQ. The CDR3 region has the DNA TGTGCCAGCAGCTTATTCGGCAGGTTTATGGTCGATACGCAGTATTTT. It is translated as CASSLFGRFMVDTQYF.

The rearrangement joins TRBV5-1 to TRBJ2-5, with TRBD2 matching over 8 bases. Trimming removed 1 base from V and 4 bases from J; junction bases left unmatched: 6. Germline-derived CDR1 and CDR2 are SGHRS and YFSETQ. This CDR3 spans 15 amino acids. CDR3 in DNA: TGCGCCAGCAGCTTGAGAGCGGGAGAGGGAGAGACCCAGTACTTC. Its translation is CASSLRAGEGETQYF. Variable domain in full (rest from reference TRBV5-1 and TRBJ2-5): KAGVTQTPRYLIKTRGQQVTLSCSPISGHRSVSWYQQTPGQGLQFLFEYFSETQRNKGNFPGRFSGRQFSNSRSEMNVSTLELGDSALYLCASSLRAGEGETQYFGPGTRLLVL.

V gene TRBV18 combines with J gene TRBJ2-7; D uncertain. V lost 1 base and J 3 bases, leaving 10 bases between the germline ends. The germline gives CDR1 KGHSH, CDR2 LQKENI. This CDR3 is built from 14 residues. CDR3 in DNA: TGTGCCAGCTCACCACGGGCACGGATCTACGAGCAGTACTTC. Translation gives CASSPRARIYEQYF.

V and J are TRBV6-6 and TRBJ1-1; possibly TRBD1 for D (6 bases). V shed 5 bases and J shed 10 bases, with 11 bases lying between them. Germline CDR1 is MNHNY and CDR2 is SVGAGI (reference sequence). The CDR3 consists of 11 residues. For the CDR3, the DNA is TGTGCCAGCAGTACCCGGGACATAGCTTTCTTT. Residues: CASSTRDIAFF.

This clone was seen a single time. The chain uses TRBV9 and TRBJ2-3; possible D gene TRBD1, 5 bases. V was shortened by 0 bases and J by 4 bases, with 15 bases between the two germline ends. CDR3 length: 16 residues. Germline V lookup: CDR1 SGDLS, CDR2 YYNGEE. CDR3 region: CASSVDRGFGADTQYF. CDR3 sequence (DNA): TGTGCCAGCAGCGTAGATAGGGGATTCGGAGCAGATACGCAGTATTTT.